This T cell receptor (beta chain) came from a study of blood T cell repertoires in COVID-19. Overall study: Acute and convalescent COVID-19 specimens originated in the United States, Italy and Spain. Sample material is recorded as cDNA or gDNA derived from T cells, B-cell-depleted T cells, or PBMCs.

Original processing methods: Cell counts per sample came from amplifying reference gene primers. TCRdb's copy holds only in-frame clones and misses some; the assay was immunoSEQ multiplex PCR. V and J calls plus clone size are reproduced from that table; the DNA served to infer D and trimming. The sample consists of under 250,000 clones, roughly 88% of them appearing once. This CDR3 comprises 14 residues. The V end was cut by 5 bases, the J end by 0 bases, with 10 bases between. From germline, CDR1 is MNHEY and CDR2 SVGEGT. During active infection, Seattle patients enrolled and were then monitored through disease.

The specimen was peripheral blood. The chain combines TRBV6-2 or TRBV6-3 with TRBJ1-1; D ambiguous. This TCR came from a woman older than 75 with COVID-19, enrolled during active disease. As DNA, the CDR3 is TGTGCCAGCAGTAGTCGAGGGCTGAACACTGAAGCTTTCTTT. This translates into CASSSRGLNTEAFF.